The clone carrying this TCR beta chain was recorded once. Its antigen is unidentified. Splitting of CD4+ cells produced CD45RA+ naive and CD45RA-negative memory subsets. Generated by immunoSEQ multiplex PCR, the TCRdb table keeps only in-frame clones and is missing some. The sample has a few million clones; roughly 95% are singletons. This specimen comes from a study of shared clonotypes between healthy human individuals. Whole-study results and caveats: Since donors were few, the genetic and exposure-history diversity represented was limited. When compared with the clonotypes that were shared by all four sorted-subset donors, the non-shared clonotypes turned out to have lower generation probabilities.

V was shortened by 4 bases and J by 0 bases, with 22 bases between the two germline ends. This CDR3 contains 20 residues. The germline V gene encodes CDR1 LGHNA and CDR2 YSLEER. The material sequenced was naive CD4+ T cells sorted from blood. Subset in this sample: CD45RA+ positively selected. This TCR was sampled from a man younger than 35 in good health. The chain is built from TRBV4-3 and TRBJ2-6; D remains unclear. The CDR3 bases are TGCGCCAGCAGCCCCGTTTATCCCTTAGGCAGCGTCTCTGGGGCCAACGTCCTGACTTTC. This gives the protein CASSPVYPLGSVSGANVLTF.